Listed below are T cell receptor beta chains from one sample, sequenced in a study of blood T cells in healthy people across ages. TCRdb independently ran MiXCR on the 5' RACE reads; one entry per CDR3 protein. Among just under 750,000 distinct CDR3 sequences, 22% were seen once, and the ten largest hold about 22%. The sample consisted of blood. These receptors all stem from a man aged 65-85 years in good health. CDR3s include the opening cysteine and the closing phenylalanine or tryptophan. D genes are given only for firm matches. Some rows have no size entry. The others give once, few or many, or a class for an expanded clone.

CDR3: CSAVPGQGSDEKLFF
DNA: TGCAGTGCTGTCCCGGGACAGGGTAGTGATGAAAAACTGTTTTTT
V: TRBV20-1
D: TRBD1
J: TRBJ1-4
size: few

CDR3: CASKSRNEQFF
DNA: TGTGCCAGCAAGTCGCGTAATGAGCAGTTCTTC
V: TRBV12-3/TRBV12-4
D: -
J: TRBJ2-1
size: many

CDR3: CASSASYTGDGGGYTF
DNA: TGTGCCAGCTCAGCATCTTATACAGGGGACGGAGGTGGCTACACCTTC
V: TRBV18
D: TRBD1
J: TRBJ1-2
size: -

CDR3: CATSDFAGGTGELFF
DNA: TGTGCCACCAGTGATTTTGCGGGGGGGACCGGGGAGCTGTTTTTT
V: TRBV24-1
D: TRBD2
J: TRBJ2-2
size: -

CDR3: CASSLQGRPTDTQYF
DNA: TGTGCCAGCAGTTTACAGGGACGACCCACAGATACGCAGTATTTT
V: TRBV12-3/TRBV12-4
D: -
J: TRBJ2-3
size: few

CDR3: CSVLYTEAFF
DNA: TGCAGCGTGCTTTATACTGAAGCTTTCTTT
V: TRBV29-1
D: -
J: TRBJ1-1
size: few

CDR3: CASSSPTGMIYGYTF
DNA: TGTGCCAGCAGCTCGCCGACTGGGATGATCTATGGCTACACCTTC
V: TRBV5-4
D: -
J: TRBJ1-2
size: few

CDR3: CASSVVGLANEQFF
DNA: TGTGCCAGCAGCGTAGTGGGACTAGCTAATGAGCAGTTCTTC
V: TRBV9
D: TRBD2
J: TRBJ2-1
size: -

CDR3: CSVSGQGFETQYF
DNA: TGCAGCGTTTCTGGACAGGGGTTTGAGACCCAGTACTTC
V: TRBV29-1
D: TRBD1
J: TRBJ2-5
size: few

CDR3: CASSPQGILAKNIQYF
DNA: TGTGCCAGCAGCCCCCAGGGCATTCTAGCCAAAAACATTCAGTACTTC
V: TRBV7-2
D: -
J: TRBJ2-4
size: few

CDR3: CASGPMIEGTEAFF
DNA: TGCGCCAGCGGCCCCATGATTGAGGGCACTGAAGCTTTCTTT
V: TRBV5-1
D: -
J: TRBJ1-1
size: few

CDR3: CASNRRANQPQHF
DNA: TGCGCCAGCAATCGCAGGGCGAACCAGCCCCAGCATTTT
V: TRBV5-1
D: -
J: TRBJ1-5
size: few

CDR3: CASSHGRLGEKLFF
DNA: TGTGCCAGCAGCCACGGCAGGCTTGGTGAAAAACTGTTTTTT
V: TRBV13
D: -
J: TRBJ1-4
size: -